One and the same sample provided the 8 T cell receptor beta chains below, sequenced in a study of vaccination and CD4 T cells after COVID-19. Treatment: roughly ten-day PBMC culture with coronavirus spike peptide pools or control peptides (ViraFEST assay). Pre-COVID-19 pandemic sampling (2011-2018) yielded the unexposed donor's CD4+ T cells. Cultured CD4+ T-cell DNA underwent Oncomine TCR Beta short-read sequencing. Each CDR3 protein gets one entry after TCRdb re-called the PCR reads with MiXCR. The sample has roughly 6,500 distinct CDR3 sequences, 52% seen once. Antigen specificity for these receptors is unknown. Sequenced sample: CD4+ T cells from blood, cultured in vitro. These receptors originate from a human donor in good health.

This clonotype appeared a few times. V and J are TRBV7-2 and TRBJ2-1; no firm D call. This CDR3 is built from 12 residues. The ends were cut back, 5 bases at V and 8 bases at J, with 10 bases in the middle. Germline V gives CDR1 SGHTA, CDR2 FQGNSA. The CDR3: CASSRTTDEQFF. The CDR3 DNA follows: TGTGCCAGCAGCCGAACGACGGATGAGCAGTTCTTC.

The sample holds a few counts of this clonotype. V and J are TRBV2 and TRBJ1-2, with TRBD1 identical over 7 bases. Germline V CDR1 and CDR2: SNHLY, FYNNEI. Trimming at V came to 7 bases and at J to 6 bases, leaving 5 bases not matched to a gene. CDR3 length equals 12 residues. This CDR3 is CASIQGKDGYTF. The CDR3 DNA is TGTGCCAGCATACAGGGGAAGGATGGCTACACCTTC.

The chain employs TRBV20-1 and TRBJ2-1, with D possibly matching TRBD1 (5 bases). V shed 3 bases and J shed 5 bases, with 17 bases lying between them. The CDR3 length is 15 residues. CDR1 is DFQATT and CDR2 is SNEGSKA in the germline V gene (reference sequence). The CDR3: CSASKSRQGNNEQFF. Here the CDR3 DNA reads TGCAGTGCTAGTAAAAGTCGTCAGGGAAACAATGAGCAGTTCTTC.

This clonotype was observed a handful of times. The CDR3 nucleotides read TGTGCCAGCAGTGCCCTCACAGATACGCAGTATTTT. Amino acid sequence: CASSALTDTQYF. The V call is TRBV6-1, the J call TRBJ2-3; D not resolved. The CDR3 length is 12 residues. Looked up from germline, CDR1 is MNHNS and CDR2 is SASEGT. Trimming removed 4 bases from V and 2 bases from J, with 4 bases in between.

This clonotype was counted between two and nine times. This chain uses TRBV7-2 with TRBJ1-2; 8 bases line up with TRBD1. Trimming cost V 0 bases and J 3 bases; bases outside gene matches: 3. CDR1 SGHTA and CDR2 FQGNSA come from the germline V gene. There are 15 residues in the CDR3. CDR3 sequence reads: CASSLATGVYYGYTF. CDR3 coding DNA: TGTGCCAGCAGCTTAGCGACAGGGGTTTACTATGGCTACACCTTC.

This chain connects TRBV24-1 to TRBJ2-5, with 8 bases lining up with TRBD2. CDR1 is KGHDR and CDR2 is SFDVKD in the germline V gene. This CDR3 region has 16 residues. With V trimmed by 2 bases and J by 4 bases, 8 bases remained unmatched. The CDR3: CATSDSRLAGSETQYF. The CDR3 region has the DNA TGTGCCACCAGTGATTCGAGGTTAGCGGGATCAGAGACCCAGTACTTC.

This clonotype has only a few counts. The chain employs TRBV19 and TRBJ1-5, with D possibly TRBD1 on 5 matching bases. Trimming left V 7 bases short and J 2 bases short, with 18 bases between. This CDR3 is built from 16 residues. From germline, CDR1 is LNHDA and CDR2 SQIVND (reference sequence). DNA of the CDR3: TGTGCCAGTAATCATGGGGGGGACGGCGGCAATCAGCCCCAGCATTTT. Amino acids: CASNHGGDGGNQPQHF.

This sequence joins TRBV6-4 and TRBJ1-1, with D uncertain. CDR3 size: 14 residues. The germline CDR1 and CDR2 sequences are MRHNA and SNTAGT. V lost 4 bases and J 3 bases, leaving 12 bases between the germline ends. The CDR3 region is CASSVGWGDTEAFF. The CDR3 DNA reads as TGTGCCAGCAGTGTCGGATGGGGTGACACTGAAGCTTTCTTT.